The T cell receptor (beta chain) described here comes from a study of T-cell memory formation after mild COVID-19. TCRdb re-called the 5' RACE reads through MiXCR, storing one row per CDR3 protein. The sample shows fewer than 350,000 distinct CDR3 sequences, 15% to 20% of them seen only once. Sequenced: PBMCs or a T cell subset sorted from them (not recorded which). The receptor was isolated from a man between 18 and 35 years old who had mild COVID-19 (a few samples of this study predate the infection). Cell type and time point are not known.

DNA for the CDR3: TGCAGTGCTAGAGATGGACTGGAACAAGAGACCCAGTACTTC. It specifies CSARDGLEQETQYF. V and J are TRBV20-1 and TRBJ2-5, with a tentative D call TRBD2 (5 bases). From germline, CDR1 is DFQATT and CDR2 SNEGSKA (reference sequence). The CDR3 is made up of 14 amino acids. Trimming pared 0 bases from V and 2 bases from J, leaving 10 bases between.